This TCR beta chain was captured by sequencing in a study of regulatory T cells in long-lasting Graves disease. Study in general: A definition of persistent Graves' disease required over 5 years of antithyroid drugs plus positive TSH receptor antibodies. General study findings and limits: The study found TRBV28, TRBJ1-2 and TRBJ2-5 favored in persistent disease.

This CDR3 spans 14 amino acids. CDR1 and CDR2 (germline): MDHEN, SYDVKM. V dropped 8 bases and J dropped 2 bases, with 15 bases sitting between them. This clonotype was observed a few times. The antigen is unknown. Time point specified: persistent/refractory GD, antithyroid drugs over 5 years with positive TRAb. Following extraction of RNA from PBMCs, that RNA was used to make the TCR library. Tubes containing EDTA received roughly 9 milliliters of drawn peripheral blood. Sequencing libraries for TCR beta were prepared with iRepertoire HTBI primers and Arm-PCR of CDR3 regions. TCRdb used MiXCR to reprocess the multiplex PCR reads, holding one entry per CDR3 protein. The profile shows more than 350,000 distinct CDR3 sequences, 21% of them singletons.

Here the sequenced sample was peripheral blood mononuclear cells (PBMCs), taken when the disease was refractory, from a patient treated with antithyroid drugs. The sequence was collected from a female donor with Graves disease. The chain is built from TRBV28 and TRBJ1-1, with a tentative D call TRBD1 (5 bases). The CDR3 region is CASPPADTNTEAFF. CDR3 bases: TGTGCCAGCCCCCCGGCGGACACCAACACTGAAGCTTTCTTT.